These 27 T cell receptor beta chains were sequenced from one sample in a study of identical twins. TCRdb re-called the 5' RACE reads through MiXCR, storing one row per CDR3 protein. The sample records hundreds of thousands of distinct CDR3 sequences, around 24% being singletons. The same specimen was also included in a second study, on yellow fever vaccine responses in identical twins.

Material for sequencing was CD4+ T cells sorted from blood. These TCRs come from a woman in her late teens or twenties in good health.

The chain recombines TRBV12-3 or TRBV12-4 with TRBJ2-1, with TRBD2 matching 8 bases. The V gene end was trimmed by 8 bases and the J gene end by 3 bases; junction bases not matched to a gene: 9. The length of the CDR3 is 15 residues. Written as DNA, the CDR3 is TGTGCCAGCGGGAATAGCGGGACGCTCTACAATGAGCAGTTCTTC. It encodes CASGNSGTLYNEQFF.

This rearrangement joins TRBV4-1 to TRBJ2-2, with a tentative D call TRBD1 (5 bases). The CDR3 is 13 residues long. V was shortened by 1 base and J by 6 bases, with 6 bases between the two germline ends. Per the germline V gene, CDR1 is MGHRA and CDR2 is YSYEKL. CDR3 in DNA: TGCGCCAGCAGCCAAGCCAGGGCCGGGGAGCTGTTTTTT. Translation: CASSQARAGELFF.

This clonotype was counted between two and nine times. The chain links TRBV2 to TRBJ2-1; no definite D call. Per germline, CDR1 SNHLY and CDR2 FYNNEI. The ends were cut back, 4 bases at V and 5 bases at J, with 21 bases in the middle. The length of the CDR3 is 17 residues. Here the CDR3 DNA reads TGTGCCAGCAGTGTCGTAGGTGGGCCGGGTTGGGACAATGAGCAGTTCTTC. Translating it yields CASSVVGGPGWDNEQFF.

This clonotype was detected a few times. The rearrangement links TRBV6-5 to TRBJ1-2; the match to TRBD1 covers 9 bases. The J segment lost 7 bases and the V segment lost 2 bases, leaving 8 bases of the junction unmatched. The CDR3 has 15 residues. CDR1 and CDR2 from the germline V gene are MNHEY and SVGAGI. The CDR3 region is CASSYLLQGAGGYTF. The CDR3 bases are TGTGCCAGCAGTTACCTTTTACAGGGGGCTGGTGGCTACACCTTC.

The chain is built from TRBV24-1 and TRBJ2-3; the match to TRBD2 covers 8 bases. The CDR3 extends over 15 amino acids. From germline, CDR1 is KGHDR and CDR2 SFDVKD. V was clipped by 9 bases and J by 5 bases; unmatched bases: 12. CDR3 protein: CATSPGLAGRDTQYF. CDR3 in DNA: TGTGCCACCTCGCCAGGACTAGCCGGAAGAGATACGCAGTATTTT.

V usage is TRBV11-2 and J usage is TRBJ2-3, with 8 bases identical to TRBD2. This CDR3 region has 15 residues. J gave up 6 bases and V 3 bases, and 8 bases lay outside the gene matches. Looked up from germline, CDR1 is SGHAT and CDR2 is FQNNGV. For the CDR3, the DNA is TGTGCCAGCAGCTTCACGTCCACGGGGGGGGATACGCAGTATTTT. Translated: CASSFTSTGGDTQYF.

The sample holds a few counts of this clonotype. The chain uses TRBV28 and TRBJ2-7, with TRBD2 matching over 11 bases. The V and J ends lost 7 bases and 4 bases, in that order; junction bases with no gene match: 9. This CDR3 has 15 amino acids. The germline V gene has CDR1 MDHEN and CDR2 SYDVKM. CDR3 in DNA: TGTGCCAGCACCCCCGGTACTAGCGGGAGTTACGAGCAGTACTTC. It specifies CASTPGTSGSYEQYF.

This clonotype was detected only a few times. This chain links TRBV28 with TRBJ2-7; D is possibly TRBD2 (5 bases). Germline values: CDR1 MDHEN, CDR2 SYDVKM. Trimming shortened V by 6 bases and J by 2 bases, and 11 bases separated the two germline ends. The CDR3 runs to 13 residues. This CDR3 is CASRPSGPYEQYF. The CDR3 nucleotides are TGTGCCAGCAGACCAAGCGGCCCCTACGAGCAGTACTTC.

A few counts support this clonotype. The chain has TRBV28 and TRBJ2-7; possibly TRBD1 or TRBD2 for D (6 bases each). The CDR3 is 12 amino acids. Germline V CDR1 and CDR2: MDHEN, SYDVKM. Trimming removed 5 bases at V and 6 bases at J, with 11 bases between. The DNA for the CDR3 is TGTGCCAGCAGTAGGGGGGTAGGCGAGCAGTACTTC. Translated, it gives CASSRGVGEQYF. The complete variable domain, with remaining parts taken from reference TRBV28 and TRBJ2-7, reads DVKVTQSSRYLVKRTGEKVFLECVQDMDHENMFWYRQDPGLGLRLIYFSYDVKMKEKGDIPEGYSVSREKKERFSLILESASTNQTSMYLCASSRGVGEQYFGPGTRLTVT.

J is TRBJ2-2 and V is TRBV5-5, with a weak D call TRBD2 (6 bases). V lost 0 bases, J lost 0 bases, and 9 bases lay in between. The CDR3 extends over 16 amino acids. CDR1 and CDR2 from the germline V gene are SGHKS and YYEKEE (reference sequence). The CDR3 DNA follows: TGTGCCAGCAGCTTGGAAGGCGGGGCGAACACCGGGGAGCTGTTTTTT. Translation gives CASSLEGGANTGELFF.

This clonotype was observed a few times. This sequence joins TRBV9 and TRBJ2-3; 12 bases match TRBD2. With 4 bases clipped from V and 5 bases from J, the junction kept 8 bases outside the gene matches. Germline V gene lookup returns CDR1 SGDLS and CDR2 YYNGEE. This CDR3 region has 16 residues. CDR3: CASSTASGRGIDTQYF. CDR3 coding DNA: TGTGCCAGCAGCACCGCTAGCGGGAGGGGGATAGATACGCAGTATTTT.

This clonotype was found a few times. The chain links TRBV10-3 to TRBJ1-3; tentative D call: TRBD1 (5 bases). V lost 5 bases, J lost 0 bases, and 8 bases lay in between. This CDR3 is built from 14 residues. Germline CDR1 and CDR2: ENHRY and SYGVKD. The CDR3 reads CAISRGISGNTIYF. The CDR3 region has the DNA TGTGCCATCAGTCGGGGGATCTCTGGAAACACCATATATTTT.

This chain connects TRBV10-3 to TRBJ2-2; D not certain. Trimming stripped 8 bases from V and 0 bases from J, with 10 bases between. This CDR3 comprises 14 residues. Germline loops: CDR1 ENHRY, CDR2 SYGVKD. The CDR3 coding sequence is TGTGCCATCCAGCCCGGTCCGAACACCGGGGAGCTGTTTTTT. Translated, it gives CAIQPGPNTGELFF.

The chain is built from TRBV7-9 and TRBJ2-5, with TRBD1 as a possible D gene (5 bases). Germline-derived CDR1 and CDR2 are SEHNR and FQNEAQ (reference sequence). CDR3 length: 15 amino acids. V was cut by 6 bases and J by 5 bases, with 19 bases left in between. This CDR3 is CASSLISPWGETQYF. The CDR3 coding sequence is TGTGCCAGCAGTTTAATCTCCCCGTGGGGCGAGACCCAGTACTTC.

This clonotype showed up just a few times. The chain is built from TRBV6-2 or TRBV6-3 and TRBJ1-2, with 7 nucleotides matching TRBD1. This CDR3 region has 14 residues. V gave up 7 bases and J gave up 1 base; unmatched junction bases: 6. Germline V gene sequence: CDR1 MNHEY, CDR2 SVGEGT. For the CDR3, the DNA is TGTGCCAGCAATCGGGACAGAATTAACTATGGCTACACCTTC. This sequence encodes CASNRDRINYGYTF.

This clonotype turned up a few times. The chain recombines TRBV6-1 with TRBJ2-5, with a weak D call TRBD2 (7 bases). Germline CDR1 MNHNS, CDR2 SASEGT. V was trimmed by 8 bases and J by 9 bases, leaving 22 bases between them. The CDR3 sequence is 14 residues long. CDR3 loop: CASDEGGGSRSQYF. In DNA, the CDR3 is TGTGCCAGCGATGAGGGGGGAGGGAGCCGGTCCCAGTACTTC.

The CDR3 nucleotides are TGCAGTGCCCGACAGGATTTTAATTCACCCCTCCACTTT. This translates into CSARQDFNSPLHF. This chain joins TRBV20-1 and TRBJ1-6; weak D call: TRBD1 (6 bases). Trimming removed 6 bases at V and 6 bases at J, with 12 bases between. Germline values: CDR1 DFQATT, CDR2 SNEGSKA (reference sequence). The CDR3 sequence is 13 residues long.

This clonotype was observed a handful of times. CDR3 coding DNA: TGTGCCACCAGCCCAAGCGGGGGGTTCTACAATGAGCAGTTCTTC. Encoded protein: CATSPSGGFYNEQFF. This chain connects TRBV15 to TRBJ2-1, with 9 positions matching TRBD2. CDR3 size: 15 residues. Looked up from germline, CDR1 is LNHNV and CDR2 is YYDKDF (reference sequence). The V and J ends lost 5 bases and 3 bases, in that order; junction bases with no gene match: 5. Variable domain in full (rest from reference TRBV15 and TRBJ2-1): DAMVIQNPRYQVTQFGKPVTLSCSQTLNHNVMYWYQQKSSQAPKLLFHYYDKDFNNEADTPDNFQSRRPNTSFCFLDIRSPGLGDTAMYLCATSPSGGFYNEQFFGPGTRLTVL.

The V call is TRBV10-3, the J call TRBJ1-2, with D perhaps matching TRBD1 (6 bases). The germline CDR1 and CDR2 sequences are ENHRY and SYGVKD. CDR3 length: 14 residues. V lost 2 bases, J lost 7 bases, and 14 bases lay in between. CDR3 amino acids: CAISEGTGIGGYTF. The CDR3 coding sequence is TGTGCCATCAGTGAGGGTACAGGGATCGGTGGCTACACCTTC.

This clonotype was counted between two and nine times. J is TRBJ2-3 and V is TRBV25-1, with TRBD2 identical over 8 bases. Per germline, CDR1 MGHDK and CDR2 SYGVNS. V lost 2 bases and J lost 6; bases outside the gene matches: 25. The CDR3 covers 21 residues. The CDR3 region has the DNA TGTGCCAGCAGTGAAAACCCCCGTGGAGCGGGAGCCCCCCTGCGAAGGGATACGCAGTATTTT. The encoded protein is CASSENPRGAGAPLRRDTQYF.

V and J are TRBV2 and TRBJ2-5; 9 bases fit TRBD1. Germline assignment: CDR1 SNHLY and CDR2 FYNNEI. The CDR3 consists of 15 residues. The V gene end was trimmed by 9 bases and the J gene end by 4 bases; junction bases not matched to a gene: 12. The CDR3 region is CASQTGTGFAETQYF. The CDR3, as DNA: TGTGCCAGTCAAACCGGGACAGGGTTTGCAGAGACCCAGTACTTC. The entire variable domain, with the rest obtained from reference TRBV2 and TRBJ2-5, is as follows: EPEVTQTPSHQVTQMGQEVILRCVPISNHLYFYWYRQILGQKVEFLVSFYNNEISEKSEIFDDQFSVERPDGSNFTLKIRSTKLEDSAMYFCASQTGTGFAETQYFGPGTRLLVL.

This sequence joins TRBV12-3 or TRBV12-4 and TRBJ1-2, with D perhaps matching TRBD1 (6 bases). Trimming took off 6 bases at V and 8 bases at J, with 22 bases between the two ends. The CDR3 is made up of 15 amino acids. CDR3 amino acids: CASSLPGHQGVGYTF. The CDR3 coding sequence is TGTGCCAGCAGCCTACCGGGACATCAGGGAGTAGGCTACACCTTC.

This clonotype was counted a few times. The J gene is TRBJ2-1, the V gene TRBV28, with TRBD1 matching 8 bases. Germline loops: CDR1 MDHEN, CDR2 SYDVKM. Trimming removed 2 bases from V and 7 bases from J; junction bases left unmatched: 7. The CDR3 contains 15 residues. CDR3 loop: CASSLQAGGLNEQFF. The CDR3 DNA reads as TGTGCCAGCAGTTTACAGGCAGGGGGCTTGAATGAGCAGTTCTTC.

J is TRBJ2-1 and V is TRBV24-1; D not resolved. CDR3 length equals 14 residues. The V gene's germline CDR1 is KGHDR and CDR2 SFDVKD. Trimming took off 5 bases at V and 9 bases at J, with 16 bases between the two ends. CDR3 residues: CATSVHGTSGEQFF. The DNA for the CDR3 is TGTGCCACCAGTGTCCATGGCACATCAGGTGAGCAGTTCTTC.

This clonotype occurred a few times. This sequence joins TRBV7-8 and TRBJ2-3; possibly TRBD1 for D (6 bases). CDR1 and CDR2 from the germline V gene are SGHVS and FQNEAQ. V lost 5 bases and J lost 5, with 17 bases in between. The CDR3 loop spans 15 amino acids. The CDR3 DNA follows: TGTGCCAGCAGCCGAGGGGGTCTGAGTAGAGATACGCAGTATTTT. Protein product: CASSRGGLSRDTQYF. The whole variable domain, remainder taken from reference TRBV7-8 and TRBJ2-3, is GAGVSQSPRYKVAKRGQDVALRCDPISGHVSLFWYQQALGQGPEFLTYFQNEAQLDKSGLPSDRFFAERPEGSVSTLKIQRTQQEDSAVYLCASSRGGLSRDTQYFGPGTRLTVL.

There are many counts of this clonotype. This chain connects TRBV29-1 to TRBJ2-1, with 8 bases aligning to TRBD1. Losses at the gene ends were 7 bases for V and 6 bases for J; bases not matched to a gene: 14. The length of the CDR3 is 15 residues. Germline assignment: CDR1 SQVTM and CDR2 ANQGSEA. This CDR3 is CSARQYQGAVNEQFF. The CDR3 nucleotides are TGCAGCGCTCGACAATACCAGGGGGCGGTCAATGAGCAGTTCTTC.

V gene TRBV20-1 combines with J gene TRBJ1-5; 9 bases align to TRBD1. Germline values: CDR1 DFQATT, CDR2 SNEGSKA (reference sequence). The CDR3 extends over 13 amino acids. Trimming cost V 6 bases and J 7 bases; bases outside gene matches: 7. The CDR3 loop reads CSATGTGSQPQHF. CDR3 DNA sequence: TGCAGTGCCACCGGGACAGGGTCCCAGCCCCAGCATTTT.